Listed below are T cell receptor beta chains from one sample, sequenced in a study of graft-versus-host responses after intestinal transplantation. No cognate antigen is known for these TCRs. TCRdb's copy holds only in-frame clones and misses some; the assay was immunoSEQ multiplex PCR. This sample has 150,000 or so clones, with approximately 91% found just once. Sequences were derived from unstimulated CD4+ T cells sorted from spleen or lymph node cells, sampled before intestinal transplant. Every receptor here comes from a human donor who received an intestinal transplant. The CDR3 runs from the conserved cysteine through the conserved F or W. D genes are given only for firm matches. Size is stated for part of the rows, as once, few or many counts, or as a class when the clone is expanded.

>NA|NA|TRBJ2-2|TRBV27
TGTGCCAGCAGTTTAAACACGAACACCGGGGAGCTGTTTTTT
CASSLNTNTGELFF
>NA|once|TRBJ1-4|TRBV5-1
TGCGCCAGCAGCTATGGGGACGGAACTAATGAAAAACTGTTTTTT
CASSYGDGTNEKLFF
>NA|NA|TRBJ2-3|TRBV16
TGTGCCAGCAGCAAAGCCACCCCCACAGATACGCAGTATTTT
CASSKATPTDTQYF
>TRBD1|NA|TRBJ1-3|TRBV6-5
TGTGCCAGCAGTCGAGACAGGGCTGGAAACACCATATATTTT
CASSRDRAGNTIYF
>TRBD1|NA|TRBJ2-7|TRBV2
TGCGCCAGCAGCCAAGGATACAGGGGATACGAGCAGTACTTC
CASSQGYRGYEQYF
>TRBD1|NA|TRBJ2-1|TRBV30
TGTGCCTGGAGCCGGGGCAGGGGGAAATTAAATGAGCAGTTCTTC
CAWSRGRGKLNEQFF
>NA|NA|TRBJ1-2|TRBV20-1
TGCAGTGCTCAGGGGAGTGGCTACACCTTC
CSAQGSGYTF
>NA|NA|TRBJ2-5|TRBV6-5
TGTGCCAGCAGTTACGAGGGGACGGAGACCCAGTACTTC
CASSYEGTETQYF
>NA|NA|TRBJ1-5|TRBV6-5
TGTGCCAGCAGTTGGACGGGGGCCCAAAATCAGCCCCAGCATTTT
CASSWTGAQNQPQHF
>TRBD1|NA|TRBJ2-3|TRBV5-8
TGTGCCAGCAGTTCCGGACAGGGTGCCACAGATACGCAGTATTTT
CASSSGQGATDTQYF
>TRBD2|NA|TRBJ2-1|TRBV11-1
TGTGCCAGCAGCTCCGACCGACCGAGACTAGCGGGAGGTAGGAGTCACCAGTTCTTC
CASSSDRPRLAGGRSHQFF
>TRBD2|NA|TRBJ2-1|TRBV4-1
TGCGCCAGCAGCCAAGAGGGGCGGGAGGGCACTGAGCAGTTCTTC
CASSQEGREGTEQFF
>NA|NA|TRBJ2-1|TRBV28
TGTGCCAGCAGAGGCGAGGAGAGAGTATATGAGCAGTTCTTC
CASRGEERVYEQFF
>NA|NA|TRBJ2-2|TRBV9
TGTGCCAGCAGCCCCCGGGTGGAGGCGGGCAAGGGCACCGGGGAGCTGTTTTTT
CASSPRVEAGKGTGELFF
>NA|NA|TRBJ1-1|TRBV7-9
TGTGCCAGCAGCTCCAGTCTCACAGCTGAAGCTTTCTTT
CASSSSLTAEAFF
>NA|once|TRBJ2-2|TRBV2
TGTGCCGGAGAGGAGCACCTGAACACCGGGGAGCTGTTTTTT
CAGEEHLNTGELFF
>TRBD1|NA|TRBJ1-1|TRBV27
TGTGCCAGCAGTTCCCCTCGGACAGGGGGGTTTAGAGCTTTCTTT
CASSSPRTGGFRAFF
>NA|once|TRBJ1-1|TRBV9
TGTGCCAGCAGCGCCTTGCTGGGGCCGAACACTGAAGCTTTCTTT
CASSALLGPNTEAFF
>NA|NA|TRBJ2-5|TRBV30
TGTGCCTGGAAGGTACCCCAAGAGACCCAGTACTTC
CAWKVPQETQYF
>NA|NA|TRBJ1-5|TRBV5-1
TGCGCCAGCAGCCTGGGGGCCGGTCAGCCCCAGCATTTT
CASSLGAGQPQHF
>TRBD1|once|TRBJ2-1|TRBV4-1
TGCGCCAGCAGCCGGGGACAGGGAACCTACAATGAGCAGTTCTTC
CASSRGQGTYNEQFF
>NA|NA|TRBJ2-5|TRBV7-2
TGTGCCAGCACCCAGTCCGGGAGTAAAGAGACCCAGTACTTC
CASTQSGSKETQYF
>TRBD2|once|TRBJ2-2|TRBV5-4
TGTGCCAGCAGCTTTCCGGGACTAGCGGGAGACACCGGGGAGCTGTTTTTT
CASSFPGLAGDTGELFF
>TRBD1|NA|TRBJ1-1|TRBV29-1
TGCAGTTTTTCAGGGGGTGACACTGAAGCTTTCTTT
CSFSGGDTEAFF
>NA|NA|TRBJ1-2|TRBV6-1
TGTGCCAGCAAGCCGCCACAGCTCTATGGCTACACCTTC
CASKPPQLYGYTF
>TRBD1|once|TRBJ2-7|TRBV30
TGTGCCTGGAGGCGTACCGGGACAGTCTCCTACGAGCAGTACTTC
CAWRRTGTVSYEQYF
>NA|NA|TRBJ1-4|TRBV28
TGTGCCAGCAGTTTTCCACCAGAAAATGAAAAACTGTTTTTT
CASSFPPENEKLFF
>NA|NA|TRBJ2-3|TRBV27
TGTGCCAGCAGTTTCGGCCCCACAGATACGCAGTATTTT
CASSFGPTDTQYF
>NA|NA|TRBJ2-3|TRBV18
TGTGCCAGCTCACCAAGGGGCGGCGGCCCAGATACGCAGTATTTT
CASSPRGGGPDTQYF
>NA|NA|TRBJ1-2|TRBV28
TGTGCCAGCAGTTTTTCGGGGGACCAATCGGGAGGCTACACCTTC
CASSFSGDQSGGYTF
>NA|NA|TRBJ2-7|TRBV2
TGTGCCAGCATGTTGGGATGGCAACAGTACTTC
CASMLGWQQYF
>NA|few|TRBJ1-2|TRBV10-3
TGTGCCATCAGTGAGGGATTTCCAGATGGCTACACCTTC
CAISEGFPDGYTF
>NA|NA|TRBJ1-3|TRBV6-5
TGCGCCAGCAGTTATCAGGGCCCGTCTGGAAACACCATATATTTT
CASSYQGPSGNTIYF
>NA|NA|TRBJ1-4|TRBV5-1
TGCGCCAGCAGTCAGGAGTCGGGGGCGCCGGAAAAACTGTTTTTT
CASSQESGAPEKLFF
>TRBD2|NA|TRBJ2-3|TRBV11-3
TGTGCCAGCAGCTTGGGACTAGCGCTCACAGATACGCAGTATTTT
CASSLGLALTDTQYF
>TRBD1|once|TRBJ1-3|TRBV5-1
TGCGCCAGCAGCTTGGAGGGGACAGGGCAAAGTGGAAACACCATATATTTT
CASSLEGTGQSGNTIYF
>TRBD1|few|TRBJ1-4|TRBV7-9
TGTGCCAGCAGCTTGGTGAGGGGGCCGGGTGAAAAACTGTTTTTT
CASSLVRGPGEKLFF
>TRBD1|NA|TRBJ1-4|TRBV15
TGTGCCACCAGCAGGTTCGGGACAGATGAAAAACTGTTTTTT
CATSRFGTDEKLFF
>TRBD1|NA|TRBJ1-1|TRBV19
TGTGCCAGTAGTATTACAGGGGCGAACACTGAAGCTTTCTTT
CASSITGANTEAFF
>TRBD1|once|TRBJ2-2|TRBV10-3
TGTGCCATCAGTGAGTCAAGGGGGCGAGACACCGGGGAGCTGTTTTTT
CAISESRGRDTGELFF
>NA|NA|TRBJ1-5|TRBV30
TGTGCCTGGAGCATCATGACAGGCAATCAGCCCCAGCATTTT
CAWSIMTGNQPQHF
>TRBD1|once|TRBJ2-7|TRBV28
TGTGCCAGCAGTTCGGGACAGTCCTACGAGCAGTACTTC
CASSSGQSYEQYF
>TRBD1|NA|TRBJ2-7|TRBV30
TGTGCCTGGGCCCCCGGGACAGGGGGGTACGAGCAGTACTTC
CAWAPGTGGYEQYF